The clone carrying this T cell receptor beta chain occurred a few times. The data stem from a study of blood T cell repertoires in COVID-19. About the research overall: COVID-19 samples from acute and convalescent phases originated in the United States, Italy and Spain.

The CDR3 extends over 18 amino acids. Profiled with immunoSEQ multiplex PCR; TCRdb holds only in-frame clones, not every one. The top ten clones hold 3.5% to 4.5% of a sample with some 300,000 clones, around 86% of them seen once. This chain joins TRBV1 and TRBJ1-5. TRBV1 corresponds to a pseudogene. What was sequenced was PBMCs or T cells enriched from blood (not recorded which). This clonotype originated in a man aged 25 to 45 who had recovered from COVID-19. CDR3 coding DNA: TGCACCAGCAGCCAAGAAGGTCCACGGAGGGAATGCAATCAGCCCCAGCATTTT. This translates into CTSSQEGPRRECNQPQHF.